This passage covers 16 T cell receptor beta chains from one sample sequenced in a study of T cells after yellow fever vaccination. TCRdb re-called the 5' RACE reads with MiXCR, one entry per CDR3 protein. The table records roughly 350,000 distinct CDR3 sequences, approximately 4% of them present only once. Material: PBMCs, obtained 5 days after the yellow fever booster vaccination. These receptors came from a man aged 18-30 years who received the YFV17D yellow fever vaccine.

This clonotype was seen a few times. The V call is TRBV4-1, the J call TRBJ2-7, with TRBD2 as a possible D gene (6 bases). This CDR3 contains 15 residues. Trimming pared 1 base from V and 5 bases from J, leaving 15 bases between. Germline V gene sequence: CDR1 MGHRA, CDR2 YSYEKL. This CDR3 reads CASSQGGGVPDEQYF. CDR3 DNA: TGCGCCAGCAGCCAAGGAGGCGGGGTGCCCGACGAGCAGTACTTC.

At least ten counts were recorded for this clonotype. This chain links TRBV5-1 with TRBJ1-1; no firm D call. Trimming shortened V by 0 bases and J by 0 bases, and 12 bases separated the two germline ends. Germline assignment: CDR1 SGHRS and CDR2 YFSETQ. The CDR3 spans 16 residues. The CDR3 sequence: CASSLATSSMNTEAFF. CDR3 DNA sequence: TGCGCCAGCAGCTTGGCCACCTCTTCTATGAACACTGAAGCTTTCTTT.

The chain joins TRBV5-4 to TRBJ2-1; D uncertain. Trimming shortened V by 0 bases and J by 4 bases, and 14 bases separated the two germline ends. This CDR3 is built from 16 residues. The germline V gene has CDR1 SGHNT and CDR2 YYREEE (reference sequence). The CDR3: CASSLGAASGYNEQFF. DNA for the CDR3: TGTGCCAGCAGCTTGGGCGCTGCCTCCGGTTACAATGAGCAGTTCTTC. The whole variable domain, filled in from reference TRBV5-4 and TRBJ2-1, reads ETGVTQSPTHLIKTRGQQVTLRCSSQSGHNTVSWYQQALGQGPQFIFQYYREEENGRGNFPPRFSGLQFPNYSSELNVNALELDDSALYLCASSLGAASGYNEQFFGPGTRLTVL.

This clonotype appeared many times. The chain links TRBV20-1 to TRBJ1-1, with no clear D. The V end lost 0 bases, the J end lost 1 base, and 9 bases lay between the germline ends. This CDR3 comprises 14 residues. The germline CDR1 and CDR2 sequences are DFQATT and SNEGSKA (reference sequence). The CDR3 DNA is TGCAGTGCTAGAGATTTTTCTGGGAACACTGAAGCTTTCTTT. It codes for CSARDFSGNTEAFF.

In its sample, this clonotype was seen many times. The chain couples TRBV6-5 to TRBJ2-7; D not certain. CDR1 is MNHEY and CDR2 is SVGAGI in the germline V gene. Trimming took off 4 bases at V and 0 bases at J, with 7 bases between the two ends. The CDR3 is made up of 13 amino acids. CDR3 region: CASSWGDSYEQYF. In DNA, the CDR3 is TGTGCCAGCAGTTGGGGTGACTCCTACGAGCAGTACTTC.

This clonotype was detected ten times or more. This sequence joins TRBV5-8 and TRBJ1-1; a possible D gene is TRBD1 (5 bases). The CDR3 loop spans 14 amino acids. From germline, CDR1 is SGHTS and CDR2 YDEGEE. V lost 4 bases and J lost 1, with 11 bases in between. This CDR3 is CASSTGTANTEAFF. The CDR3 DNA follows: TGTGCCAGCAGCACCGGGACGGCGAACACTGAAGCTTTCTTT.

The chain couples TRBV13 to TRBJ2-5, with 10 bases that match TRBD1. V lost 8 bases, J lost 1 base, and 4 bases stayed unmatched. Germline CDR1 reads PRHDT; CDR2 reads FYEKMQ (reference sequence). CDR3 length equals 14 residues. CDR3 loop: CASARDRGQETQYF. CDR3 in DNA: TGTGCCAGCGCAAGGGACAGGGGCCAAGAGACCCAGTACTTC.

This clonotype came up a few times. The chain carries TRBV3-1 and TRBJ1-4; D gene ambiguous. V was shortened by 2 bases and J by 0 bases, with 4 bases between the two germline ends. This CDR3 spans 14 amino acids. Germline CDR1 is LGHDT and CDR2 is YNNKEL (reference sequence). The CDR3 is CASSQQATNEKLFF. The CDR3 DNA reads TGTGCCAGCAGCCAACAGGCAACTAATGAAAAACTGTTTTTT.

The chain recombines TRBV6-8 with TRBJ1-5; 10 positions match TRBD1. Trimming removed 0 bases from V and 5 bases from J; junction bases left unmatched: 7. The CDR3 runs to 17 residues. Per the germline V gene, CDR1 is MNHGY and CDR2 is SAAAGT. CDR3 nucleotide sequence: TGTGCCAGCAGTTACTCGAGTGACAGGGGGCGCGATCAGCCCCAGCATTTT. Residues: CASSYSSDRGRDQPQHF.

This clonotype was picked up a small number of times. The chain links TRBV11-1 to TRBJ2-3; D remains unclear. With 4 bases removed from V and 2 bases from J, the gap between germline ends came to 16 bases. This CDR3 spans 16 amino acids. CDR1 and CDR2 (germline): SGHAT, FQDESV (reference sequence). CDR3 nucleotides: TGTGCCAGCAGCTACCAGGAAGCTGCTTTCACAGATACGCAGTATTTT. It is translated as CASSYQEAAFTDTQYF.

This clonotype was recorded at least ten times. This chain uses TRBV20-1 with TRBJ1-2; 10 bases align to TRBD1. V was pared by 5 bases and J by 0 bases, with 12 bases of the junction left unmatched. The CDR3 length is 17 residues. Germline loops: CDR1 DFQATT, CDR2 SNEGSKA (reference sequence). CDR3 sequence: CSAPGTGAQLANYGYTF. As DNA, the CDR3 is TGCAGTGCTCCCGGGACAGGGGCCCAACTAGCTAACTATGGCTACACCTTC.

This clonotype has just a few counts. J is TRBJ1-1 and V is TRBV7-7; D not certain. The CDR3 is made up of 13 amino acids. V lost 5 bases, J lost 5 bases, and 12 bases lay in between. Looked up from germline, CDR1 is SSHAT and CDR2 is FNYEAQ (reference sequence). DNA for the CDR3: TGTGCCAGCAGCGAGAGGAGGGATACTGAAGCTTTCTTT. Translating gives CASSERRDTEAFF.

This clonotype was seen only a few times. This chain uses TRBV10-3 with TRBJ2-7; possible D gene TRBD1, 7 bases. The V gene's germline CDR1 is ENHRY and CDR2 SYGVKD. Trimming took 6 bases from V and 6 from J, leaving 18 bases between them. This CDR3 region has 14 residues. This chain's CDR3 is CAIRGPRGVGEQYF. The CDR3 DNA reads as TGTGCCATCAGAGGTCCCAGGGGGGTTGGCGAGCAGTACTTC.

The chain uses TRBV28 and TRBJ1-3; possibly TRBD1 for D (6 bases). Trimming took 5 bases from V and 3 from J, leaving 14 bases between them. There are 15 residues in the CDR3. Germline V gene lookup returns CDR1 MDHEN and CDR2 SYDVKM. CDR3: CASSPPGAFGNTIYF. DNA for the CDR3: TGTGCCAGCAGTCCCCCGGGGGCATTTGGAAACACCATATATTTT.

This clonotype was seen repeatedly, ten times or more. The V call is TRBV12-3 or TRBV12-4, the J call TRBJ2-2; 9 bases align to TRBD2. The CDR3 loop spans 16 amino acids. Unmatched junction bases numbered 16, after V lost 11 bases and J lost 6 bases. This chain's CDR3 is CALQRSGGQLAGELFF. The CDR3 DNA is TGTGCCCTACAACGTAGCGGGGGACAATTGGCCGGGGAGCTGTTTTTT.

This clonotype showed up many times. The chain employs TRBV4-1 and TRBJ2-3, with unresolved D. V lost 3 bases to trimming and J lost 3 bases, with 7 bases between them. This CDR3 region has 13 residues. CDR1 and CDR2 from the germline V gene are MGHRA and YSYEKL. DNA for the CDR3: TGCGCCAGCAGCCAGACCACGACAGATACGCAGTATTTT. Amino acid sequence: CASSQTTTDTQYF.